These 31 T cell receptor beta chains share one sample of origin, sequenced in a study of regulatory T cells in long-lasting Graves disease (dated by TCRdb to the early 2020s). The time point label, read with the paper, signifies: newly diagnosed GD, antithyroid drugs for less than 3 months. For both TCR sequencing and RNA sequencing, RNA was extracted from PBMCs in TRIzol. The library was generated by multiplex PCR. The listed sequencing device is Illumina HiSeq 4000. iRepertoire HTBI primers and Arm-PCR amplification of CDR3 regions were used to construct TCR beta libraries. TCRdb trimmed the raw reads at Q25, called clones with MiXCR and kept productive beta chains. Every distinct CDR3 protein forms one entry, paired with its most common genes and DNA. For this sample there are 350,000 to 500,000 distinct CDR3 sequences; 12% to 15% appear just once. The ten most abundant clones make up about a sixth of the sample.

These same records also appear under a second study, on T cells in Graves' hyperthyroidism and ophthalmopathy.

Sequencing was performed on peripheral blood mononuclear cells (PBMCs), taken at new diagnosis, from a patient treated with antithyroid drugs. Receptors were obtained from a woman aged 45-65 years with Graves disease. Donor details come from another sample of the same person, matched by shared clones.

This clonotype was counted ten times or more. The chain links TRBV28 to TRBJ2-1; 12 bases line up with TRBD2. The CDR3 consists of 17 residues. CDR1 MDHEN and CDR2 SYDVKM come from the germline V gene. J gave up 0 bases and V 5 bases, and 5 bases lay outside the gene matches. The CDR3 DNA reads TGTGCCAGCAGTAGAACTAGCGGGAGGAGCTCCTACAATGAGCAGTTCTTC. It specifies CASSRTSGRSSYNEQFF.

As for this clonotype: This sequence may be a read error, since a much larger clone differs from it by one base. The chain recombines TRBV2 with TRBJ2-7; no clear D. The CDR3 is made up of 12 amino acids. Germline CDR1 is SNHLY and CDR2 is FYNNEI. The CDR3 bases are TGTGCCGGCAGTGAATCAGATTACGAGCAGTACTTC. Translation: CAGSESDYEQYF.

The V call is TRBV28, the J call TRBJ2-2; 7 nucleotides match TRBD2. Trimming cost V 5 bases and J 6 bases; bases outside gene matches: 9. Germline V gene data show CDR1 as MDHEN and CDR2 as SYDVKM. The CDR3 is 15 amino acids. The CDR3 spells CASSPHGTKAGELFF. The CDR3 DNA reads TGTGCCAGCAGTCCCCACGGGACTAAGGCCGGGGAGCTGTTTTTT. Full variable domain (rest looked up from reference TRBV28 and TRBJ2-2): DVKVTQSSRYLVKRTGEKVFLECVQDMDHENMFWYRQDPGLGLRLIYFSYDVKMKEKGDIPEGYSVSREKKERFSLILESASTNQTSMYLCASSPHGTKAGELFFGEGSRLTVL.

This clonotype came up many times. The genes are TRBV7-2 and TRBJ2-4, with TRBD1 matching 8 bases. The better agreement between TRBJ2-5 and the DNA end casts doubt on the J call. The germline V gene encodes CDR1 SGHTA and CDR2 FQGNSA. The CDR3 contains 14 residues. The DNA for the CDR3 is TGTGCCAGCAGCGCATGGACAGGGAGGGAGACCCAGTACTTC. This gives the protein CASSAWTGRETQYF.

The V and J genes are TRBV7-3 and TRBJ2-2; D may be TRBD1 (6 bases). CDR3 size: 15 residues. Trimming took off 5 bases at V and 1 base at J, with 11 bases between the two ends. Germline CDR1 reads SGHTA; CDR2 reads FQGTGA. CDR3 DNA sequence: TGTGCCAGCAGCCGTGGACAGATGAACACCGGGGAGCTGTTTTTT. Its protein product is CASSRGQMNTGELFF.

This clonotype was picked up many times. The V gene is TRBV7-2, the J gene TRBJ2-4, with D possibly matching TRBD2 (5 bases). The CDR3 loop spans 17 amino acids. CDR1 is SGHTA, CDR2 FQGNSA, per germline. V lost 2 bases and J lost 4, with 18 bases in between. DNA for the CDR3: TGTGCCAGCAGCTTAAGTGTAGGGTTCGGGGAAAAAAACATTCAGTACTTC. This translates into CASSLSVGFGEKNIQYF.

J is TRBJ2-2 and V is TRBV5-1, with TRBD2 matching 14 bases. Germline loops: CDR1 SGHRS, CDR2 YFSETQ. Unmatched junction bases numbered 9, after V lost 3 bases and J lost 5 bases. The CDR3 extends over 18 amino acids. CDR3 nucleotide sequence: TGCGCCAGCAGCTCGGGACTAGCGGGAGTTGGGTTGACCGGGGAGCTGTTTTTT. It codes for CASSSGLAGVGLTGELFF.

In its sample, this clonotype was seen many times. The chain is built from TRBV11-1 and TRBJ2-1; 8 bases line up with TRBD2. This CDR3 spans 15 amino acids. With V trimmed by 6 bases and J by 6 bases, 10 bases remained unmatched. The V gene's germline CDR1 is SGHAT and CDR2 FQDESV (reference sequence). The DNA for the CDR3 is TGTGCCAGCAGAAGAGAAGCGGGAGTACCCAATGAGCAGTTCTTC. Protein product: CASRREAGVPNEQFF.

V is TRBV7-2 and J is TRBJ1-2; unclear D gene. V was pared by 5 bases and J by 8 bases, with 18 bases between. CDR1 and CDR2 (germline): SGHTA, FQGNSA. The CDR3 spans 14 residues. Here the CDR3 reads CASSPDLDPGGYTF. CDR3 DNA sequence: TGTGCCAGCAGCCCAGACTTGGATCCCGGCGGCTACACCTTC.

A remark on this clonotype: A single base separates this from a much larger clone, so it may be a read error. The chain employs TRBV14 and TRBJ2-1; TRBD2 agrees at 9 bases. This CDR3 spans 16 amino acids. Germline lookup yields CDR1 SGHDN and CDR2 FVKESK. The CDR3 loop reads CASSQDGRLAANGQFF. The DNA for the CDR3 is TGTGCCAGCAGCCAAGACGGGAGACTAGCGGCCAATGGGCAGTTCTTC.

This clonotype has a count of ten or more. The chain links TRBV9 to TRBJ2-7, with 10 bases fitting TRBD1. Unmatched junction bases numbered 12, after V lost 4 bases and J lost 2 bases. The CDR3 runs to 17 residues. Germline lookup yields CDR1 SGDLS and CDR2 YYNGEE. CDR3 protein: CASSPPTGQGDPYEQYF. For the CDR3, the DNA is TGTGCCAGCAGCCCCCCCACCGGACAGGGGGATCCCTACGAGCAGTACTTC.

This clonotype was counted ten times or more. The V call is TRBV20-1, the J call TRBJ2-7; TRBD2 matches 9 bases. V was pared by 6 bases and J by 1 base, with 10 bases of the junction left unmatched. From germline, CDR1 is DFQATT and CDR2 SNEGSKA (reference sequence). The CDR3 contains 15 residues. The CDR3: CSAGEAGGFSYEQYF. CDR3 bases: TGCAGTGCCGGAGAAGCGGGAGGCTTTTCCTACGAGCAGTACTTC.

At least ten counts were recorded for this clonotype. The V and J genes are TRBV28 and TRBJ2-1, with 10 bases aligning to TRBD2. J gave up 4 bases and V 2 bases, and 2 bases lay outside the gene matches. Germline assignment: CDR1 MDHEN and CDR2 SYDVKM. There are 15 residues in the CDR3. The CDR3 nucleotides are TGTGCCAGCAGTTTAGCACTAGCGGGGTACAATGAGCAGTTCTTC. Amino acids: CASSLALAGYNEQFF.

There are a few counts of this clonotype. This chain joins TRBV5-5 and TRBJ1-2; weak D call: TRBD1 (5 bases). Deletions cut 0 bases from V and 3 bases from J, with 15 bases between. This CDR3 comprises 16 residues. CDR1 is SGHKS, CDR2 YYEKEE, per germline (reference sequence). The chain's CDR3 is CASSLEPGQGDYGYTF. The DNA for the CDR3 is TGTGCCAGCAGCTTGGAGCCAGGGCAGGGTGACTATGGCTACACCTTC.

This clonotype was detected many times. In nucleotides, the CDR3 is TGTGCCAGCACCCACCTAGCGGGAGGTTACAATGAGCAGTTCTTC. Translating it yields CASTHLAGGYNEQFF. The V gene is TRBV27, the J gene TRBJ2-1; 11 bases line up with TRBD2. From germline, CDR1 is MNHEY and CDR2 SMNVEV (reference sequence). There are 15 residues in the CDR3. V lost 7 bases and J lost 4; bases outside the gene matches: 6.

V and J are TRBV10-1 and TRBJ2-7; 8 bases map to TRBD1. The junction had 10 bases not matched to a gene; V was cut back by 6 bases and J by 0 bases. CDR1 is WNHNN and CDR2 is SYGVQD in the germline V gene (reference sequence). This CDR3 has 16 amino acids. Here the CDR3 reads CASRGANRGDSYEQYF. The CDR3 coding sequence is TGCGCCAGCAGGGGGGCAAACAGGGGGGACTCCTACGAGCAGTACTTC.

This clonotype was seen at least ten times. This rearrangement joins TRBV9 to TRBJ2-1; maybe TRBD1 (6 bases). Trimming cost V 4 bases and J 10 bases, with 12 bases left between them. Germline CDR1 is SGDLS and CDR2 is YYNGEE. CDR3 length: 12 residues. CDR3 protein: CASSRGGEEQFF. The CDR3 DNA reads TGTGCCAGCAGCCGAGGGGGTGAGGAGCAGTTCTTC.

This clonotype was counted a few times. The chain uses TRBV20-1 and TRBJ2-2; 7 positions agree with TRBD2. V lost 1 base to trimming and J lost 4 bases; unmatched junction nucleotides: 6. The CDR3 extends over 15 amino acids. Germline V gives CDR1 DFQATT, CDR2 SNEGSKA (reference sequence). The CDR3 reads CSARVGGSGTGELFF. CDR3 nucleotides: TGCAGTGCTAGAGTGGGGGGGAGTGGCACCGGGGAGCTGTTTTTT.

The chain links TRBV5-1 to TRBJ2-1, with D possibly being TRBD1 (7 bases). CDR1 SGHRS and CDR2 YFSETQ come from the germline V gene. V was shortened by 4 bases and J by 13 bases, with 30 bases between the two germline ends. CDR3 length: 17 amino acids. The CDR3 region is CASSPTLGTDGTLSQFF. CDR3 DNA sequence: TGCGCCAGCAGCCCGACCCTAGGGACAGACGGGACTCTGTCCCAGTTCTTC.

This rearrangement joins TRBV5-5 to TRBJ2-7, with 12 bases matching TRBD1. The CDR3 contains 16 residues. The J segment lost 3 bases and the V segment lost 3 bases, leaving 7 bases of the junction unmatched. Germline CDR1 SGHKS, CDR2 YYEKEE (reference sequence). CDR3 DNA: TGTGCCAGCAGCTCGGGACAGGGGGCGTTAATCTACGAGCAGTACTTC. Encoded protein: CASSSGQGALIYEQYF.

The rearrangement joins TRBV3-1 to TRBJ2-3; D not resolved. The germline gives CDR1 LGHDT, CDR2 YNNKEL (reference sequence). Trimming removed 1 base at V and 4 bases at J, with 6 bases between. The CDR3 extends over 13 amino acids. The CDR3 loop is CASSQGMADTQYF. The CDR3 region has the DNA TGTGCCAGCAGCCAAGGGATGGCAGATACGCAGTATTTT.

This clonotype occurred many times. The rearrangement links TRBV20-1 to TRBJ2-5, with TRBD2 as a possible D gene (6 bases). The ends were cut back, 0 bases at V and 4 bases at J, with 18 bases in the middle. The CDR3 contains 16 residues. Germline lookup yields CDR1 DFQATT and CDR2 SNEGSKA (reference sequence). The DNA for the CDR3 is TGCAGTGCTAGAGAGGGTGCGGCGGGACGGGGAGAGACCCAGTACTTC. Encoded protein: CSAREGAAGRGETQYF.

In this sample, this clonotype turned up many times. The chain is built from TRBV5-1 and TRBJ2-7, with a possible D match to TRBD1 (6 bases). Trimming pared 4 bases from V and 6 bases from J, leaving 17 bases between. Germline assignment: CDR1 SGHRS and CDR2 YFSETQ. The CDR3 totals 14 residues. The CDR3 sequence is CASSPDSSGREQYF. The CDR3 bases are TGCGCCAGCAGCCCGGACAGTTCGGGCCGCGAGCAGTACTTC.

The CDR3 here is CASSLVGGRYTF. CDR3 in DNA: TGTGCCAGCAGCTTGGTAGGGGGCAGATACACCTTC. This chain connects TRBV5-6 to TRBJ1-2; 7 bases align to TRBD1. The CDR3 is 12 residues long. The germline gives CDR1 SGHDT, CDR2 YYEEEE. V shed 0 bases and J 11 bases; nucleotides not matched to a gene: 4. The variable domain in full, with the rest retrieved from reference TRBV5-6 and TRBJ1-2, is DAGVTQSPTHLIKTRGQQVTLRCSPKSGHDTVSWYQQALGQGPQFIFQYYEEEERQRGNFPDRFSGHQFPNYSSELNVNALLLGDSALYLCASSLVGGRYTFGSGTRLTVV.

The table lists this clonotype with many counts. V and J are TRBV6-1 and TRBJ2-1, with D unclear. The germline V gene encodes CDR1 MNHNS and CDR2 SASEGT. This CDR3 is 12 amino acids long. V was trimmed by 8 bases and J by 6 bases, leaving 11 bases between them. This chain's CDR3 is CASGELGNEQFF. The CDR3 DNA reads as TGTGCCAGCGGCGAGCTGGGCAATGAGCAGTTCTTC.

This clonotype was counted at least ten times. The chain couples TRBV7-2 to TRBJ2-1; D remains unclear. CDR1 and CDR2 (germline): SGHTA, FQGNSA. The CDR3 is 15 amino acids. V dropped 0 bases and J dropped 6 bases, with 12 bases sitting between them. CDR3 in DNA: TGTGCCAGCAGCTTAGCTAGTGGGGTCGCCAATGAGCAGTTCTTC. Amino acid sequence: CASSLASGVANEQFF.

This clonotype has ten or more counts. This chain uses TRBV29-1 with TRBJ2-1, with D unresolved. Germline CDR1 reads SQVTM; CDR2 reads ANQGSEA. The CDR3 spans 14 residues. Trimming shortened V by 4 bases and J by 5 bases, and 15 bases separated the two germline ends. CDR3 residues: CSVVPTSTDNEQFF. The CDR3 DNA follows: TGCAGCGTTGTTCCAACGTCAACAGACAATGAGCAGTTCTTC.

CDR3 protein: CASRADGANYGYTF. CDR3 sequence (DNA): TGTGCCAGCAGGGCCGACGGAGCTAACTATGGCTACACCTTC. The V gene is TRBV6-1, the J gene TRBJ1-2; D is unresolved. The germline V gene encodes CDR1 MNHNS and CDR2 SASEGT. There are 14 residues in the CDR3. V shed 6 bases and J shed 0 bases, with 11 bases lying between them.

This clonotype was recorded at least ten times. The chain is built from TRBV28 and TRBJ2-3; perhaps TRBD2 as D (5 bases). The V and J ends lost 3 bases and 5 bases respectively, with 9 bases between them. Germline V gene data show CDR1 as MDHEN and CDR2 as SYDVKM. This CDR3 is 13 amino acids long. CDR3 in DNA: TGTGCCAGCAGTTTGCTAGCTAAAGATACGCAGTATTTT. Its protein is CASSLLAKDTQYF.

Regarding this clonotype: The junction departs from the called germline gene at one end, perhaps through a read error. The chain carries TRBV6-2 or TRBV6-3 and TRBJ1-1; D perhaps matches TRBD1 (6 bases). This CDR3 is built from 13 residues. Per germline, CDR1 MNHEY and CDR2 SVGEGT. CDR3 in DNA: TGTGCCAGCAGTTACCTTAGGGACACTAAAGCTTTCTTT. It translates to CASSYLRDTKAFF.

The sample holds a few counts of this clonotype. V is TRBV20-1 and J is TRBJ2-1; 9 nucleotides line up with TRBD2. This CDR3 is 15 amino acids long. Germline assignment: CDR1 DFQATT and CDR2 SNEGSKA (reference sequence). Trimming took 3 bases from V and 8 from J; bases not matched to a gene: 11. CDR3 nucleotides: TGCAGTGCTAGTACAGGTTCTAGCGGGATCCATGAGCAGTTCTTC. This gives the protein CSASTGSSGIHEQFF.